This TCR beta chain was sequenced for a study of molecular identifiers for immune sequencing clone quantification. Notes on the study in general: Over 99% of effector molecules, yet under 1% of naive-cell molecules, were held by clones above 20 RNA copies.

Based on a CD8+CD4-CCR7+CD45RA+ profile, naive CD8 T cells were sorted. The sample holds a few counts of this clonotype. Antigen unknown. A much larger clone differs from this one at a single base, so this may be a read error. The CDR3 is 18 residues long. The V gene end was trimmed by 8 bases and the J gene end by 9 bases; junction bases not matched to a gene: 23. CDR1 LNHDA and CDR2 SQIVND come from the germline V gene (reference sequence). TCRdb called the PCR reads again in MiXCR, with one record for every CDR3 protein. The sample has fewer than 100,000 distinct CDR3 sequences; approximately 22% are singletons.

The chain uses TRBV19 and TRBJ2-1; TRBD2 matches at 9 bases. Sequencing was done on a sample of naive CD8+ T cells from blood, with Jurkat cell RNA spiked in. This sample's subset: FACS-sorted CD8+CD4-CCR7+CD45RA+ naive T cells. The sequence derives from a human donor in good health. Some libraries in this study had Jurkat cell RNA spiked in. CDR3 coding DNA: TGTGCCAGTGCCTGGGGGGCCTATAGCGGGAGAATGCGCGGTGAGCAGTTCTTC. Translated: CASAWGAYSGRMRGEQFF.